This entry concerns a single T cell receptor beta chain. The germline gives CDR1 MNHNS, CDR2 SASEGT. The CDR3 extends over 15 amino acids. J was trimmed by 0 bases and V by 2 bases; bases with no gene match: 1. This record comes from a study of blood T cell repertoires in COVID-19. Background on the study: Recovered status in Cohort 3 required two negative PCRs, clearance, or symptom resolution.

Cohorts were determined from participant-reported clinical history. Assay used: immunoSEQ multiplex PCR; TCRdb lists only in-frame clones, some missing. The sample includes approximately 360,000 clones, about 89% of them seen just once. The source material was PBMCs or T cells enriched from blood (not recorded which). The receptor was derived from a middle-aged man in a cohort exposed to, infected with or recovered from COVID-19 (not recorded which). The V call is TRBV6-1, the J call TRBJ2-1; 7 bases match TRBD2. The CDR3 spells CASSEIAGSYNEQFF. The CDR3 DNA sequence: TGTGCCAGCAGTGAAATAGCGGGCTCCTACAATGAGCAGTTCTTC.